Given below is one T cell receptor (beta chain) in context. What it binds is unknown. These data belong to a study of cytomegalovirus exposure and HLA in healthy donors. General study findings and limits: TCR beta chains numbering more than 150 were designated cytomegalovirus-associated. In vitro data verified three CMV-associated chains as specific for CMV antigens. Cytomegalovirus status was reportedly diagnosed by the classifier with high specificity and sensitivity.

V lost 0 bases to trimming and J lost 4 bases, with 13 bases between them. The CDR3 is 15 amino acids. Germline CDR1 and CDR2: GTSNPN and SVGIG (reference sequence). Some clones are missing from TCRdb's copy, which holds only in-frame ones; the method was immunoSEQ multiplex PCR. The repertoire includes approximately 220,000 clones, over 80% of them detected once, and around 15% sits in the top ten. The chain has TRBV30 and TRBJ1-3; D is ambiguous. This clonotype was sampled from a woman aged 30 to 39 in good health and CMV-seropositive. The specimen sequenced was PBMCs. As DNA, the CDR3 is TGTGCCTGGAGTGTTAATAACGCCGGGGGAAACACCATATATTTT. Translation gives CAWSVNNAGGNTIYF.